The T cell receptor (beta chain) described here comes from a study of T cells expressing NK-cell markers. Broader study findings: There were a handful of donors in whom these clonotypes also led the CD3+CD56-NKG2C+ fraction.

The V gene's germline CDR1 is LNHNV and CDR2 YYDKDF (reference sequence). The CDR3 consists of 13 residues. Each CDR3 protein gets one entry in TCRdb, which reprocessed the 5' RACE reads and gives no DNA. The sample table sets out 150,000 to 180,000 distinct CDR3 sequences. With regard to this clonotype: What it binds is unknown.

The receptor comes from a woman aged 50 to 60 in good health. Sample: blood T cells: a sorted CD56 or NKG2C T cell subset, CD4+ or CD8+ T cells, or bulk PBMC T cells (not recorded which). V usage is TRBV15 and J usage is TRBJ2-1; absent DNA, TCRdb's TRBD1 call cannot be checked. The CDR3: CATSWGTTNEQFF.